These 22 T cell receptor beta chains came from one sample sequenced in a study of OX40 agonist ivuxolimab in advanced cancers. The data were produced by immunoSEQ multiplex PCR, yet TCRdb's version contains in-frame clones alone and is incomplete. The repertoire includes some 59,000 clones, 84% of them detected once, and 2.4% sits in the top ten. This specimen consisted of CD4+ or CD8+ T cells sorted from blood, obtained in a trial of the OX40 agonist ivuxolimab. The receptors here all came from an adult with an advanced solid tumor such as melanoma, head and neck, liver or kidney cancer.

The chain joins TRBV7-9 to TRBJ1-5; no definite D call. The V and J ends lost 0 bases and 1 base respectively, with 4 bases between them. The CDR3 is made up of 14 amino acids. Per the germline V gene, CDR1 is SEHNR and CDR2 is FQNEAQ (reference sequence). DNA for the CDR3: TGTGCCAGCAGCTTAGCCGGGAGCAATCAGCCCCAGCATTTT. It codes for CASSLAGSNQPQHF.

Only one count was recorded for this clone. The rearrangement links TRBV7-8 to TRBJ1-3; D remains unclear. V shed 2 bases and J shed 5 bases, with 10 bases lying between them. From germline, CDR1 is SGHVS and CDR2 FQNEAQ. The CDR3 contains 14 residues. CDR3 nucleotide sequence: TGTGCCAGCAGCTTATTGCCAGGTCGAAACACCATATATTTT. As protein: CASSLLPGRNTIYF.

The chain is built from TRBV14 and TRBJ1-4; TRBD1 aligns across 8 bases. J was trimmed by 8 bases and V by 3 bases; bases with no gene match: 5. This CDR3 is built from 14 residues. In germline, CDR1 is SGHDN, CDR2 FVKESK. This chain's CDR3 is CASSHQGAGEKLFF. The CDR3 DNA is TGTGCCAGCAGCCACCAGGGGGCCGGGGAAAAACTGTTTTTT.

V usage is TRBV6-6 and J usage is TRBJ1-2, with TRBD1 matching over 7 bases. Germline V lookup: CDR1 MNHNY, CDR2 SVGAGI (reference sequence). There are 15 residues in the CDR3. V trimming: 6 bases; J trimming: 5 bases; junction bases outside the gene matches: 12. CDR3 coding DNA: TGTGCCAGCAGCCGGTGGGGGGACAGAAAATATGGCTACACCTTC. It encodes CASSRWGDRKYGYTF.

V gene TRBV6-5 combines with J gene TRBJ2-3, with TRBD2 matching 8 bases. The CDR3 covers 14 residues. J lost 1 base, V lost 8 bases, and 5 bases had no gene match. Per germline, CDR1 MNHEY and CDR2 SVGAGI. The CDR3 DNA is TGTGCCAGCGTTGAAGCGGGGGGCACAGATACGCAGTATTTT. This sequence encodes CASVEAGGTDTQYF.

The V and J genes are TRBV10-3 and TRBJ2-2; TRBD1 agrees at 9 bases. V lost 3 bases to trimming and J lost 3 bases; unmatched junction nucleotides: 5. The CDR3 covers 16 residues. The germline CDR1 and CDR2 sequences are ENHRY and SYGVKD. In DNA, the CDR3 is TGTGCCATCAGTGAACAGGGGGCGAGGGACACCGGGGAGCTGTTTTTT. Protein sequence: CAISEQGARDTGELFF.

The gene calls are TRBV10-3 and TRBJ2-7; 8 nucleotides align to TRBD1. The J segment lost 3 bases and the V segment lost 3 bases, leaving 4 bases of the junction unmatched. The CDR3 has 14 residues. Germline V gene sequence: CDR1 ENHRY, CDR2 SYGVKD. As DNA, the CDR3 is TGTGCCATCAGTGATTCCGGACAGGGCTACGAGCAGTACTTC. Its translation: CAISDSGQGYEQYF.

This clone occurred a few times. The chain employs TRBV27 and TRBJ1-3, with a tentative D call TRBD1 (6 bases). This CDR3 has 16 residues. Trimming removed 5 bases from V and 1 base from J, with 15 bases in between. CDR1 MNHEY and CDR2 SMNVEV come from the germline V gene (reference sequence). The CDR3 DNA sequence: TGTGCCAGCAGTCCAGGGGTAAGGACTTCTGGAAACACCATATATTTT. Its translation: CASSPGVRTSGNTIYF.

This clone was picked up a small number of times. The gene calls are TRBV12-5 and TRBJ1-1; D gene uncertain. With 5 bases removed from V and 4 bases from J, the gap between germline ends came to 5 bases. The CDR3 sequence is 11 residues long. Germline V gives CDR1 LGHNT, CDR2 FRNRAP. Here the CDR3 DNA reads TGTGCTAGTGGTGAATTCACTGAAGCTTTCTTT. Translated: CASGEFTEAFF.

V usage is TRBV6-5 and J usage is TRBJ2-5; D gene uncertain. Per the germline V gene, CDR1 is MNHEY and CDR2 is SVGAGI. CDR3 size: 14 residues. V was cut by 7 bases and J by 2 bases, with 14 bases left in between. The CDR3 loop reads CASNPGMIQETQYF. The DNA for the CDR3 is TGTGCCAGCAATCCAGGAATGATACAAGAGACCCAGTACTTC.

There are a few counts of this clone. The CDR3, as DNA: TGTGCCAGTAGGGACAGGGGGTTCGGGGAGCTGTTTTTT. Protein product: CASRDRGFGELFF. The rearrangement joins TRBV19 to TRBJ2-2; 10 nucleotides line up with TRBD1. This CDR3 has 13 amino acids. CDR1 and CDR2 (germline): LNHDA, SQIVND (reference sequence). The ends lost 6 bases at V and 7 bases at J; junction bases unmatched: 2.

V usage is TRBV11-2 and J usage is TRBJ1-3, with unresolved D. The CDR3 runs to 14 residues. Germline V lookup: CDR1 SGHAT, CDR2 FQNNGV. V gave up 5 bases and J gave up 2 bases, with 10 bases separating them. The CDR3 reads CASSPSRPGNTIYF. As DNA, the CDR3 is TGTGCCAGCAGCCCATCCCGACCTGGAAACACCATATATTTT.

The chain links TRBV25-1 to TRBJ1-2; D call uncertain. The V and J ends lost 1 base and 0 bases respectively, with 6 bases between them. CDR1 and CDR2 (germline): MGHDK, SYGVNS. CDR3 length equals 14 residues. CDR3 sequence: CASSEWRANYGYTF. The CDR3, as DNA: TGTGCCAGCAGTGAATGGAGGGCTAACTATGGCTACACCTTC.

This clone was observed a handful of times. This rearrangement joins TRBV18 to TRBJ1-1; D is possibly TRBD1 (6 bases). There are 14 residues in the CDR3. The V end lost 0 bases, the J end lost 7 bases, and 12 bases lay between the germline ends. Germline CDR1 and CDR2: KGHSH and LQKENI. DNA of the CDR3: TGTGCCAGCTCACCACCGGACAGACGTAGTGAAGCTTTCTTT. Residues: CASSPPDRRSEAFF.

V usage is TRBV19 and J usage is TRBJ1-1, with D possibly being TRBD1 (6 bases). The CDR3 has 13 residues. Germline V gene data show CDR1 as LNHDA and CDR2 as SQIVND (reference sequence). Between the trimmed V and J ends, which lost 3 bases and 7 bases, there was a span of 12 bases. The CDR3, as DNA: TGTGCCAGTAGTATTAGGGGGGTTAATGAAGCTTTCTTT. As protein: CASSIRGVNEAFF.

This clone was detected only once. The chain carries TRBV6-1 and TRBJ2-7, with D perhaps matching TRBD1 (6 bases). Germline loops: CDR1 MNHNS, CDR2 SASEGT. Trimming shortened V by 8 bases and J by 6 bases, and 20 bases separated the two germline ends. This CDR3 has 14 residues. The CDR3 here is CASVSGQSVREQYF. CDR3 nucleotide sequence: TGTGCCAGCGTCTCCGGACAGTCGGTGCGCGAGCAGTACTTC.

The V and J genes are TRBV6-6 and TRBJ1-2, with D unresolved. Germline lookup yields CDR1 MNHNY and CDR2 SVGAGI (reference sequence). The V gene lost 4 bases and the J gene lost 7 bases, with 10 bases spanning the gap. The CDR3 covers 12 residues. The CDR3 protein is CASSSGSAGYTF. The CDR3, as DNA: TGTGCCAGCAGTTCTGGGTCCGCTGGCTACACCTTC.

This chain connects TRBV19 to TRBJ2-3; 8 bases align to TRBD1. J gave up 14 bases and V 1 base, and 5 bases lay outside the gene matches. The CDR3 is 12 amino acids. CDR1 LNHDA and CDR2 SQIVND come from the germline V gene (reference sequence). As DNA, the CDR3 is TGTGCCAGTAGTATAGCAGGGGGCGGTTTGTATTTT. It translates to CASSIAGGGLYF.

This clone has just a few counts. The rearrangement joins TRBV5-4 to TRBJ2-1, with 9 nucleotides matching TRBD1. The germline gives CDR1 SGHNT, CDR2 YYREEE (reference sequence). This CDR3 contains 14 residues. V lost 4 bases to trimming and J lost 7 bases; unmatched junction nucleotides: 6. The CDR3 region has the DNA TGTGCCAGCAGCGTTACAGGGGGCATGAATGAGCAGTTCTTC. It is translated as CASSVTGGMNEQFF.

This chain links TRBV12-1 with TRBJ2-7. TRBV12-1 is recorded as a pseudogene. The CDR3 extends over 17 amino acids. The DNA of the CDR3 is TGTGCCAGCAGCTCCCTCGGGACCAAACTTCACTCCTACGAGCAGTACTTC. This gives the protein CASSSLGTKLHSYEQYF.

V gene TRBV18 combines with J gene TRBJ2-2; the match to TRBD2 covers 10 bases. From germline, CDR1 is KGHSH and CDR2 LQKENI. The CDR3 spans 17 residues. J lost 1 base, V lost 1 base, and 3 bases had no gene match. CDR3 sequence: CASSPRPSGGNTGELFF. The CDR3 nucleotides read TGTGCCAGCTCACCACGGCCTAGCGGGGGGAACACCGGGGAGCTGTTTTTT. Based on the CDR3 plus reference TRBV18 and TRBJ2-2, the full variable domain is NAGVMQNPRHLVRRRGQEARLRCSPMKGHSHVYWYRQLPEEGLKFMVYLQKENIIDESGMPKERFSAEFPKEGPSILRIQQVVRGDSAAYFCASSPRPSGGNTGELFFGEGSRLTVL.

V and J are TRBV7-3 and TRBJ1-5, with 7 bases fitting TRBD1. Looked up from germline, CDR1 is SGHTA and CDR2 is FQGTGA. Unmatched junction bases numbered 13, after V lost 5 bases and J lost 6 bases. This CDR3 spans 16 amino acids. This chain's CDR3 is CASSPTPVPGGQPQHF. DNA for the CDR3: TGTGCCAGCAGCCCAACCCCCGTCCCAGGGGGTCAGCCCCAGCATTTT.